Following are 13 T cell receptor beta chains from one sample sequenced in a study of radiotherapy plus CTLA-4 blockade in lung cancer. Profiling relied on immunoSEQ multiplex PCR, and the TCRdb table lists in-frame clones only, not all of them. The sample includes over 70,000 clones, around 88% seen only once; the top ten take about 2%. Source: peripheral blood, taken from a patient treated with radiotherapy plus ipilimumab. Every receptor here comes from a human donor with non-small cell lung cancer who had a partial response to radiotherapy plus ipilimumab.

This chain connects TRBV28 to TRBJ2-3; TRBD2 matches at 9 bases. CDR1 is MDHEN, CDR2 SYDVKM, per germline. This CDR3 is built from 16 residues. V lost 3 bases, J lost 2 bases, and 6 bases stayed unmatched. The CDR3 DNA reads as TGTGCCAGCAGTTTCGAGGCGGGAGGGGCCACAGATACGCAGTATTTT. It is translated as CASSFEAGGATDTQYF. The whole variable domain, remainder taken from reference TRBV28 and TRBJ2-3, is DVKVTQSSRYLVKRTGEKVFLECVQDMDHENMFWYRQDPGLGLRLIYFSYDVKMKEKGDIPEGYSVSREKKERFSLILESASTNQTSMYLCASSFEAGGATDTQYFGPGTRLTVL.

The chain has TRBV18 and TRBJ1-1; D perhaps matches TRBD1 (5 bases). The length of the CDR3 is 18 residues. The germline gives CDR1 KGHSH, CDR2 LQKENI. V was pared by 1 base and J by 6 bases, with 24 bases between. The CDR3 spells CASSPRLHGSGGRPEAFF. CDR3 sequence (DNA): TGTGCCAGCTCACCACGGCTCCACGGGTCTGGGGGGAGGCCTGAAGCTTTCTTT.

The gene calls are TRBV5-1 and TRBJ2-1; 15 bases fit TRBD2. Germline values: CDR1 SGHRS, CDR2 YFSETQ. The V segment lost 3 bases and the J segment 1 base; nucleotides outside the gene matches: 5. The CDR3 is 18 amino acids. CDR3 sequence reads: CASSYGTSGRPSYNEQFF. The CDR3 DNA is TGCGCCAGCAGCTACGGGACTAGCGGGAGGCCATCCTACAATGAGCAGTTCTTC.

The V gene is TRBV13, the J gene TRBJ2-1; 9 positions match TRBD1. After removal of 8 bases from V and 16 bases from J, the junction contained 12 bases not matched to a gene. Germline V gives CDR1 PRHDT, CDR2 FYEKMQ (reference sequence). The CDR3 runs to 12 residues. The CDR3 DNA reads as TGTGCCAGCCAGACAGGGGGTGATCGGATATTCTTC. Protein product: CASQTGGDRIFF.

This clone was found a few times. The chain uses TRBV10-1 and TRBJ1-1; 9 nucleotides match TRBD1. The germline V gene encodes CDR1 WNHNN and CDR2 SYGVQD (reference sequence). V shed 10 bases, J shed 6 bases, and the junction held 15 bases outside the gene matches. This CDR3 spans 15 amino acids. The CDR3 is CATGQGWCSEAEAFF. Here the CDR3 DNA reads TGCGCCACGGGACAGGGATGGTGTAGCGAAGCTGAAGCTTTCTTT.

The gene calls are TRBV23-1 and TRBJ2-7, with D possibly being TRBD1 (5 bases). TRBV23-1 belongs to the ORF category, with a function that is uncertain. V was clipped by 4 bases and J by 6 bases, with 19 bases between them. The CDR3 runs to 15 residues. In nucleotides, the CDR3 is TGCGCCAGCAGTCTTGGGGCTACACTCGTGGCCGAGCAGTACGTC. Protein sequence: CASSLGATLVAEQYV.

Regarding this clone: A junction boundary mismatches the germline segment, possibly from a read error. This chain links TRBV4-1 with TRBJ2-5; D unclear. Germline CDR1 reads MGHRA; CDR2 reads YSYEKL. There are 14 residues in the CDR3. The CDR3 spells CTSSQLAYTETQYF. As DNA, the CDR3 is TGCACCAGCAGCCAATTAGCCTATACAGAGACCCAGTACTTC.

This chain connects TRBV19 to TRBJ2-7; the match to TRBD2 covers 8 bases. Trimming removed 4 bases from V and 2 bases from J; junction bases left unmatched: 1. CDR1 and CDR2 from the germline V gene are LNHDA and SQIVND (reference sequence). The CDR3 runs 13 residues. CDR3 nucleotide sequence: TGTGCCAGTAGTAGCGGGAGGCCCTACGAGCAGTACTTC. Its protein is CASSSGRPYEQYF.

The rearrangement joins TRBV6-6 to TRBJ2-2, with D maybe TRBD2 (6 bases). The germline V gene has CDR1 MNHNY and CDR2 SVGAGI (reference sequence). The V gene lost 0 bases and the J gene lost 6 bases, with 11 bases spanning the gap. The CDR3 is 15 residues long. The CDR3 is CASSYSEGPAGELFF. For the CDR3, the DNA is TGTGCCAGCAGTTACTCGGAGGGCCCGGCCGGGGAGCTGTTTTTT.

The CDR3 sequence: CASSPKQDPRQGYGYTF. As DNA, the CDR3 is TGCGCCAGCAGCCCAAAACAGGACCCGAGACAAGGCTATGGCTACACCTTC. The chain is built from TRBV5-1 and TRBJ1-2; maybe TRBD1 (5 bases). The V and J ends lost 4 bases and 4 bases respectively, with 23 bases between them. The CDR3 runs 17 residues. Germline values: CDR1 SGHRS, CDR2 YFSETQ.

J is TRBJ1-5 and V is TRBV28, with D tentatively TRBD1 (6 bases). Germline V gene lookup returns CDR1 MDHEN and CDR2 SYDVKM. V lost 6 bases, J lost 2 bases, and 11 bases lay in between. The CDR3 length is 14 residues. The DNA of the CDR3 is TGTGCCAGCAGACAGGGATTGGGCAATCAGCCCCAGCATTTT. Amino acid sequence: CASRQGLGNQPQHF.

This chain connects TRBV30 to TRBJ2-5; 14 bases are shared with TRBD2. V trimming: 3 bases; J trimming: 5 bases; junction bases outside the gene matches: 5. This CDR3 has 15 residues. The germline CDR1 and CDR2 sequences are GTSNPN and SVGIG (reference sequence). The CDR3 nucleotides read TGTGCCTGGAGGGGGACTAGCGGGGGCCAGGAGACCCAGTACTTC. As protein: CAWRGTSGGQETQYF.

This rearrangement joins TRBV9 to TRBJ2-2; the match to TRBD1 covers 12 bases. After removal of 2 bases from V and 4 bases from J, the junction contained 0 bases not matched to a gene. CDR1 and CDR2 (germline): SGDLS, YYNGEE. This CDR3 has 15 amino acids. The DNA of the CDR3 is TGTGCCAGCAGCGTGGGACAGGGGGCCACCGGGGAGCTGTTTTTT. Amino acid sequence: CASSVGQGATGELFF.